This record looks at one TCR beta chain sequence and its context. Its specificity is unknown. This entry belongs to a study of beta chain features in type 1 diabetes. Turning to the study itself: Age, gender and cell yields were similar between patients and healthy donors. Summed over all samples, the examined sorted cells came to 107,917,701.

General study findings and limits: Across patients, naive, central memory and Treg TCRB repertoires exhibited apparently greater similarity than was observed across healthy donors. Any PCR bias toward short templates would affect both groups alike.

Every bit of the isolated RNA underwent reverse transcription, so sequencing read expressed TCRB transcripts. Measured with immunoSEQ multiplex PCR; TCRdb has only the in-frame clones, and not every one. Of around 430,000 clones listed, 30% are singletons. CDR1 and CDR2 (germline): GTSNPN, SVGIG (reference sequence). With 3 bases removed from V and 1 base from J, the gap between germline ends came to 13 bases. The CDR3 is 15 amino acids. Specimen: naive CD4+ T cells from blood. The chain joins TRBV30 to TRBJ1-5; no clear D. The TCR comes from a man aged 18 to 29 in good health. The CDR3 region is CAWSSGWESNQPQHF. The CDR3 nucleotides are TGTGCCTGGAGCTCGGGTTGGGAGAGCAATCAGCCCCAGCATTTT. The variable domain in full, completed from reference TRBV30 and TRBJ1-5, reads SQTIHQWPATLVQPVGSPLSLECTVEGTSNPNLYWYRQAAGRGLQLLFYSVGIGQISSEVPQNLSASRPQDRQFILSSKKLLLSDSGFYLCAWSSGWESNQPQHFGDGTRLSIL.